The 13 T cell receptor beta chains given below trace back to one sample, sequenced in a study of blood T cell repertoires in COVID-19. The method was immunoSEQ multiplex PCR; TCRdb's version includes in-frame clones alone and lacks a portion of them. Of about 230,000 clones listed, just over 85% are singletons. The sequencing sample was made of peripheral blood. These receptors all stem from a man aged 45-60 years with COVID-19, enrolled during active disease.

The rearrangement links TRBV7-6 to TRBJ1-1; D remains unclear. Germline CDR1 is SGHVS and CDR2 is FNYEAQ. Trimming stripped 4 bases from V and 1 base from J, with 7 bases between. CDR3 length equals 13 residues. The CDR3, as DNA: TGTGCCAGCAGCTCAGACACGAACACTGAAGCTTTCTTT. It specifies CASSSDTNTEAFF. Based on the CDR3 plus reference TRBV7-6 and TRBJ1-1, the full variable domain is GAGVSQSPRYKVTKRGQDVALRCDPISGHVSLYWYRQALGQGPEFLTYFNYEAQQDKSGLPNDRFSAERPEGSISTLTIQRTEQRDSAMYRCASSSDTNTEAFFGQGTRLTVV.

This clone occurred a few times. The CDR3 reads CASSLGQGFSPLHF. Here the CDR3 DNA reads TGCGCCAGCAGCTTGGGACAGGGGTTTTCACCCCTCCACTTT. V usage is TRBV5-1 and J usage is TRBJ1-6, with 8 positions matching TRBD1. V dropped 0 bases and J dropped 9; count of bases not matched to a gene: 2. The CDR3 loop spans 14 amino acids. Germline CDR1 is SGHRS and CDR2 is YFSETQ.

CDR3 sequence: CASGTLQGRNQPQHF. The DNA for the CDR3 is TGTGCCAGCGGAACACTGCAGGGTCGCAATCAGCCCCAGCATTTT. V gene TRBV27 combines with J gene TRBJ1-5; TRBD1 is a possible D gene (5 bases). The CDR3 has 15 amino acids. The V end was cut by 8 bases, the J end by 2 bases, with 16 bases between. Germline V gives CDR1 MNHEY, CDR2 SMNVEV (reference sequence).

The sample holds a few counts of this clone. The CDR3, as DNA: TGTGCCAGCAGTTTGGGTAGCCCAGTCTCCTACAATGAGCAGTTCTTC. Translated, it gives CASSLGSPVSYNEQFF. The V and J genes are TRBV28 and TRBJ2-1; D call uncertain. Germline V gene sequence: CDR1 MDHEN, CDR2 SYDVKM. V lost 3 bases to trimming and J lost 0 bases, with 12 bases between them. CDR3 length: 16 amino acids.

This chain uses TRBV7-8 with TRBJ1-2, with no clear D. Germline CDR1 reads SGHVS; CDR2 reads FQNEAQ. CDR3 size: 14 residues. Trimming shortened V by 1 base and J by 4 bases, and 10 bases separated the two germline ends. CDR3 sequence (DNA): TGTGCCAGCAGCTTAGTAGGAACAGTCTATGGCTACACCTTC. It is translated as CASSLVGTVYGYTF.

The V call is TRBV19, the J call TRBJ2-2, with TRBD1 matching 9 bases. With V trimmed by 7 bases and J by 6 bases, 6 bases remained unmatched. This CDR3 region has 14 residues. Looked up from germline, CDR1 is LNHDA and CDR2 is SQIVND (reference sequence). In DNA form, the CDR3 reads TGTGCCAGTAACGGACAGGGGAGGGCCGGGGAGCTGTTTTTT. Translating it yields CASNGQGRAGELFF.

The chain joins TRBV27 to TRBJ2-4; 7 bases map to TRBD1. This CDR3 has 16 amino acids. Looked up from germline, CDR1 is MNHEY and CDR2 is SMNVEV (reference sequence). V was clipped by 5 bases and J by 5 bases; unmatched bases: 12. CDR3 sequence reads: CASSILDREGENIQYF. The CDR3 DNA reads as TGTGCCAGCAGTATCCTCGACAGGGAAGGAGAAAACATTCAGTACTTC.

This sequence joins TRBV24-1 and TRBJ2-5; perhaps TRBD1 as D (6 bases). Germline loops: CDR1 KGHDR, CDR2 SFDVKD. The CDR3 loop spans 15 amino acids. V lost 3 bases to trimming and J lost 2 bases, with 12 bases between them. CDR3 protein: CATSDQTGVQETQYF. CDR3 coding DNA: TGTGCCACCAGTGATCAGACAGGAGTTCAAGAGACCCAGTACTTC.

The V and J genes are TRBV11-2 and TRBJ2-6, with a possible D match to TRBD1 (6 bases). Germline values: CDR1 SGHAT, CDR2 FQNNGV. The V and J ends lost 2 bases and 1 base respectively, with 9 bases between them. The CDR3 totals 16 residues. CDR3 region: CASSLRGGSGANVLTF. CDR3 DNA: TGTGCCAGCAGCTTACGAGGGGGTTCTGGGGCCAACGTCCTGACTTTC.

The rearrangement links TRBV27 to TRBJ2-7; TRBD2 matches at 9 bases. Trimming cost V 10 bases and J 6 bases; bases outside gene matches: 10. This CDR3 has 13 residues. Germline V gene sequence: CDR1 MNHEY, CDR2 SMNVEV (reference sequence). CDR3 in DNA: TGTGCCACGGGGTGGCGGGAGGGATCCGAGCAGTACTTC. Protein: CATGWREGSEQYF.

The chain joins TRBV2 to TRBJ1-2, with D perhaps matching TRBD1 (6 bases). Trimming took 5 bases from V and 7 from J, leaving 17 bases between them. CDR1 is SNHLY and CDR2 is FYNNEI in the germline V gene. The CDR3 is made up of 14 amino acids. The CDR3 coding sequence is TGTGCCAGCAGTCCTCGGACAGCCTTCAGTGGCTACACCTTC. Translation gives CASSPRTAFSGYTF.

V and J are TRBV6-5 and TRBJ2-1, with 11 bases identical to TRBD1. The junction had 5 bases not matched to a gene; V was cut back by 7 bases and J by 9 bases. Germline V gene sequence: CDR1 MNHEY, CDR2 SVGAGI. The CDR3 is made up of 13 amino acids. CDR3 residues: CASTGTGGTEQFF. CDR3 in DNA: TGTGCCAGCACCGGGACAGGGGGGACTGAGCAGTTCTTC.

V usage is TRBV10-1 and J usage is TRBJ2-1; 7 bases map to TRBD2. Trimming at V came to 9 bases and at J to 7 bases, leaving 6 bases not matched to a gene. This CDR3 comprises 12 residues. Germline V gene data show CDR1 as WNHNN and CDR2 as SYGVQD (reference sequence). Here the CDR3 DNA reads TGCGCCAGGGGGGGAGGGTCGAATGAGCAGTTCTTC. It yields the protein CARGGGSNEQFF.